This T cell receptor (beta chain) comes out of a study of blood T cell repertoires in COVID-19. Study overall: Each recovered donor of Cohort 3 presented with two negative PCRs, clearance, or symptom resolution. Specimens from acute and convalescent COVID-19 originated in the United States, Italy and Spain. PBMCs, B-cell-depleted T cells, or T cells provided the cDNA or gDNA that made up the material.

Original analysis: Researchers report that nucleated cell counts were estimated from reference gene primer amplification. The protocol was immunoSEQ multiplex PCR, while the TCRdb copy is restricted to in-frame clones and leaves out a portion. The V and J calls and clone size are taken from that table; D and trimming were inferred from the DNA. The sample has about 170,000 clones, roughly 85% seen once. The TCR originated in a woman between 65 and 79 years old in a cohort exposed to, infected with or recovered from COVID-19 (not recorded which). Sequenced sample: PBMCs or T cells enriched from blood (not recorded which).

The DNA for the CDR3 is TGCGCCAGCAGCCCGGGACAGGTCTTACTTACCACTGAAGCTTTCTTT. It specifies CASSPGQVLLTTEAFF. The chain carries TRBV5-1 and TRBJ1-1; 8 bases match TRBD1. The CDR3 has 16 residues. Germline CDR1 SGHRS, CDR2 YFSETQ. The junction had 12 bases not matched to a gene; V was cut back by 4 bases and J by 4 bases. Combining the CDR3 with reference TRBV5-1 and TRBJ1-1 gives the whole variable domain KAGVTQTPRYLIKTRGQQVTLSCSPISGHRSVSWYQQTPGQGLQFLFEYFSETQRNKGNFPGRFSGRQFSNSRSEMNVSTLELGDSALYLCASSPGQVLLTTEAFFGQGTRLTVV.